Detailed here is one TCR beta chain. The antigen remains unidentified. TCRdb's table, derived via immunoSEQ multiplex PCR, lists solely in-frame clones and lacks some. Of around 90,000 clones listed, roughly 91% are singletons. These data belong to a study of graft-versus-host responses after intestinal transplantation. Study as a whole: Isolated intestinal, liver-intestinal, or multivisceral transplants had been given to the recipients. Anti-thymocyte globulin was used for induction in all recipients, who then took tacrolimus and steroids for 3 to 4 years. Broader study findings: Allograft graft-versus-host to host-versus-graft clonal ratios ran high in patients with graft-donor T cell macrochimerism.

The CDR3 loop spans 14 amino acids. Germline loops: CDR1 PRHDT, CDR2 FYEKMQ (reference sequence). V was shortened by 4 bases and J by 3 bases, with 9 bases between the two germline ends. This receptor was taken from a human donor who received an intestinal transplant. Sequencing was performed on unstimulated CD8+ T cells sorted from spleen or lymph node cells, taken before intestinal transplant. The chain joins TRBV13 to TRBJ2-2, with D possibly TRBD1 on 6 matching bases. DNA for the CDR3: TGTGCCAGCAGCTCACAGGGTTACACCGGGGAGCTGTTTTTT. The encoded protein is CASSSQGYTGELFF.